The 9 T cell receptor beta chains below all came from one sample that was sequenced in a study of T cell repertoires in cytomegalovirus infection. From the reads, TCRdb called clonotypes with MiXCR, one entry per CDR3 protein. The sample comprises a few hundred thousand distinct CDR3 sequences, 26% of which are singletons, and roughly 13% rests with the top ten. The sample was PBMCs. The source of these receptors is a human donor in good health (CMV status not recorded). Some clones in this sample may be carry-over from other donors' samples.

The chain combines TRBV7-2 with TRBJ2-7; 11 bases are a match to TRBD1. J lost 6 bases, V lost 5 bases, and 3 bases had no gene match. Germline V CDR1 and CDR2: SGHTA, FQGNSA. This CDR3 has 13 amino acids. CDR3 protein: CASSRDRGSEQYV. The CDR3 DNA sequence: TGTGCCAGCAGCCGGGACAGGGGGAGCGAGCAGTACGTC.

The chain carries TRBV24-1 and TRBJ2-3; 12 bases are a match to TRBD2. The V gene's germline CDR1 is KGHDR and CDR2 SFDVKD. The CDR3 covers 18 residues. V trimming: 1 base; J trimming: 4 bases; junction bases outside the gene matches: 8. The CDR3, as DNA: TGTGCCACCAGTGATTTCGACGGACTAGCGGGAAGTGCAGATACGCAGTATTTT. It encodes CATSDFDGLAGSADTQYF.

The chain couples TRBV7-3 to TRBJ2-7, with a tentative D call TRBD2 (6 bases). Between the trimmed V and J ends, which lost 4 bases and 2 bases, there was a span of 12 bases. Per the germline V gene, CDR1 is SGHTA and CDR2 is FQGTGA. The CDR3 is 14 amino acids. In DNA form, the CDR3 reads TGTGCCAGCAGCTCCCCGACTAGTCCCTACGAGCAGTACGTC. Residues: CASSSPTSPYEQYV.

This clonotype appeared a few times. The rearrangement links TRBV11-2 to TRBJ2-1; possible D gene TRBD2, 5 bases. The V end was cut by 0 bases, the J end by 0 bases, with 9 bases between. Per the germline V gene, CDR1 is SGHAT and CDR2 is FQNNGV. The CDR3 contains 16 residues. CDR3 sequence: CASSLETSSSYNEQFF. The CDR3 DNA follows: TGTGCCAGCAGCTTAGAAACTAGTAGCTCCTACAATGAGCAGTTCTTC.

The V gene is TRBV3-1, the J gene TRBJ2-7; D call uncertain. CDR3 length equals 14 residues. Trimming removed 6 bases at V and 0 bases at J, with 12 bases between. In germline, CDR1 is LGHDT, CDR2 YNNKEL (reference sequence). This CDR3 reads CASRADISSYEQYF. The DNA for the CDR3 is TGTGCCAGCAGGGCCGACATTAGCTCCTACGAGCAGTACTTC.

This clonotype was picked up a small number of times. The gene calls are TRBV7-9 and TRBJ1-2; TRBD1 is a possible D gene (5 bases). Germline CDR1 SEHNR, CDR2 FQNEAQ (reference sequence). This CDR3 contains 12 residues. Trimming took off 5 bases at V and 11 bases at J, with 15 bases between the two ends. For the CDR3, the DNA is TGTGCCAGCAGCAGGGACTTCCTAGGGTACACCTTC. This codes for CASSRDFLGYTF.

This clonotype was seen only a few times. The rearrangement joins TRBV6-4 to TRBJ2-2; no firm D call. The CDR3 extends over 13 amino acids. In germline, CDR1 is MRHNA, CDR2 SNTAGT. V lost 3 bases to trimming and J lost 3 bases, with 5 bases between them. This chain's CDR3 is CASSESDTGELFF. Written as DNA, the CDR3 is TGTGCCAGCAGTGAGTCGGACACCGGGGAGCTGTTTTTT.

The rearrangement uses TRBV5-1 and TRBJ2-1, with D uncertain. Germline values: CDR1 SGHRS, CDR2 YFSETQ. V was trimmed by 1 base and J by 5 bases, leaving 16 bases between them. This CDR3 has 16 amino acids. The CDR3 nucleotides are TGCGCCAGCAGCTTGATAAGCCCCGGTAGAAACAATGAGCAGTTCTTC. Protein: CASSLISPGRNNEQFF.

This clonotype was counted many times. The chain employs TRBV7-2 and TRBJ1-1; D remains unclear. CDR1 and CDR2 (germline): SGHTA, FQGNSA. The CDR3 is made up of 18 amino acids. V lost 0 bases to trimming and J lost 4 bases, with 21 bases between them. CDR3: CASSLATASEEEGTEAFF. The CDR3 nucleotides are TGTGCCAGCAGCTTAGCCACAGCATCTGAGGAGGAGGGCACTGAAGCTTTCTTT.